These 9 T cell receptor beta chains were sequenced from one sample in a study of T cell responses to AZD1222 COVID-19 vaccine. Produced via immunoSEQ multiplex PCR; TCRdb's table is partial and in-frame only. The data contain 200,000 or so clones, roughly 91% of them seen just once; the ten biggest clones take up about 1%. Sequencing was performed on peripheral blood, taken on day 0 of MenACWY control vaccination. The source of these receptors is an adult in good health.

The V gene is TRBV4-1, the J gene TRBJ1-2; 7 bases fit TRBD1. Per germline, CDR1 MGHRA and CDR2 YSYEKL. The CDR3 has 15 amino acids. Trimming cost V 1 base and J 3 bases; bases outside gene matches: 5. The CDR3 nucleotides read TGCGCCAGCAGCCAAGGAGGGGGCCGTGACTATGGCTACACCTTC. Amino acid sequence: CASSQGGGRDYGYTF.

V is TRBV6-5 and J is TRBJ1-2, with D perhaps matching TRBD1 (5 bases). The CDR3 is made up of 14 amino acids. Germline-derived CDR1 and CDR2 are MNHEY and SVGAGI. V was trimmed by 3 bases and J by 4 bases, leaving 12 bases between them. The CDR3: CASSYTGEAYGYTF. The CDR3 coding sequence is TGTGCCAGCAGTTATACGGGGGAGGCCTATGGCTACACCTTC.

The V and J genes are TRBV27 and TRBJ1-5, with D unresolved. From germline, CDR1 is MNHEY and CDR2 SMNVEV (reference sequence). Trimming took 6 bases from V and 2 from J, leaving 14 bases between them. This CDR3 spans 15 amino acids. In nucleotides, the CDR3 is TGTGCCAGCAGGCCGGTAGGGCTTGGCAATCAGCCCCAGCATTTT. It is translated as CASRPVGLGNQPQHF.

The rearrangement joins TRBV4-2 to TRBJ2-1; possibly TRBD2 for D (6 bases). Germline CDR1 is LGHNA and CDR2 is YNFKEQ. This CDR3 region has 14 residues. With 2 bases removed from V and 9 bases from J, the gap between germline ends came to 14 bases. CDR3 in DNA: TGTGCCAGCAGCCAATCGGGGGTCGCGGGTGAGCAGTTCTTC. This codes for CASSQSGVAGEQFF.

V usage is TRBV5-1 and J usage is TRBJ1-6; D not resolved. There are 16 residues in the CDR3. The V and J ends lost 2 bases and 0 bases respectively, with 9 bases between them. Germline V CDR1 and CDR2: SGHRS, YFSETQ. The CDR3 sequence: CASSFSLSSYNSPLHF. CDR3 coding DNA: TGCGCCAGCAGCTTCTCACTCAGCTCCTATAATTCACCCCTCCACTTT.

The chain has TRBV5-1 and TRBJ1-1; TRBD1 matches 9 bases. This CDR3 comprises 15 residues. CDR1 is SGHRS and CDR2 is YFSETQ in the germline V gene. J lost 6 bases, V lost 4 bases, and 10 bases had no gene match. CDR3 sequence (DNA): TGCGCCAGCAGCGAAGACAGGGGGAGTTGGGCTGAAGCTTTCTTT. This translates into CASSEDRGSWAEAFF.

The J gene is TRBJ2-7, the V gene TRBV3-1 (or the pseudogene TRBV3-2); D is unclear. CDR3 length: 15 residues. The ends were cut back, 4 bases at V and 2 bases at J, with 15 bases in the middle. The germline gives CDR1 LGHDT, CDR2 YNNKEL (reference sequence). CDR3 nucleotides: TGTGCCAGCAGCCGTGGACCCGCACGACCCTACGAGCAGTACTTC. This codes for CASSRGPARPYEQYF.

The chain carries TRBV2 and TRBJ1-4; 7 bases align to TRBD1. The CDR3 is 14 amino acids. Germline CDR1 SNHLY, CDR2 FYNNEI. V shed 6 bases and J 6 bases; nucleotides not matched to a gene: 7. CDR3 protein: CASSEDRWYEKLFF. CDR3 nucleotides: TGTGCCAGCAGCGAGGACAGGTGGTATGAAAAACTGTTTTTT.

This clone has just one count. The gene calls are TRBV7-3 and TRBJ2-4, with D tentatively TRBD2 (5 bases). With 6 bases removed from V and 1 base from J, the gap between germline ends came to 22 bases. Germline values: CDR1 SGHTA, CDR2 FQGTGA. The CDR3 is 18 residues long. CDR3 sequence: CASRNIVSRGGAKNIQYF. The DNA of the CDR3 is TGTGCCAGCAGGAACATTGTTTCCCGTGGCGGGGCCAAAAACATTCAGTACTTC.